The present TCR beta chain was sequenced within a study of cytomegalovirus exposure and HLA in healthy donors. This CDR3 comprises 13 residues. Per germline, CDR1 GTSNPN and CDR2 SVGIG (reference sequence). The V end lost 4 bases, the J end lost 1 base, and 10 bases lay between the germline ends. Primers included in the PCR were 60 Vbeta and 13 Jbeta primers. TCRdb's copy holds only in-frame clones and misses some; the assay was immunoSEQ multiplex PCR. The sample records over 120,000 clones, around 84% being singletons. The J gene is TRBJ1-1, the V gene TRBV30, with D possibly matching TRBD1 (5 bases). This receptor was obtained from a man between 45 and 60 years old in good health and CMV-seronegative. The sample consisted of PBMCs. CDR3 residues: CAWTRQKNTEAFF. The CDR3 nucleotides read TGTGCCTGGACGAGACAGAAGAACACTGAAGCTTTCTTT.